This T cell receptor beta chain was profiled in a study of cytomegalovirus exposure and HLA in healthy donors (dated by TCRdb to the late 2010s). A note on the overall study: In an earlier analysis of around 540 of the donors, 276 Gb of sequence data and 117 million unique TCR beta sequences from about 179 million T cells were reported. The aim of the study was to test whether cataloging public T cell receptors could identify signatures of past pathogen exposure. The study used immunosequencing to profile the T cell repertoires of 666 subjects and linked those repertoires to cytomegalovirus serostatus. Of the approximately 370 genotyped donors, more than 75% were placed in the genetic ancestry cluster associated with self-reported Caucasian donors. Donor age, sex, ethnicity and CMV serostatus were collected together with the repertoire data. All discovery cohort repertoires had been generated using a single sequencing platform. An early release that covered about 600 HLA-typed donors contained about 300 gigabases of sequencing data and approximately 85 million unique TCR sequences. Both class I and class II loci were covered by HLA typing, at four-digit resolution. Along with the roughly 670-subject first cohort, a separate validation cohort of more than 90 different subjects was used. Genome-wide SNP genotypes for about 60% of the roughly 700 donors were used in a later genetic analysis, which treated that subset as a discovery cohort. Four or five DR-DQ haplotypes were handled as single units for association and clustering because linkage in the cohort was strong. Typing coverage differed by locus: A, B, C, DRB1 and DQB1 were typed in roughly 620-630 donors, DQA1 in about 510, DPA1 in around 600, and DPB1 in just under 490. Rather than drawing on any new phenotypic data, the later analysis identified candidate immune exposures from TCR beta sequences and the way those sequences occurred across donors. High-throughput TCR immunosequencing, statistical association of individual TCRs with disease status, and machine learning were combined to predict cytomegalovirus infection status. A later analysis re-analyzed previously published TCR beta repertoires from 550 to 700 donors and added high-resolution HLA genotyping to study TCR occurrence patterns. To decide whether each TCR beta V gene segment behaved as functional or pseudogenic, an earlier analysis of some 600 of the donors relied on high-throughput TCR beta sequencing. Across roughly 420 genotyped donors of the cohort, an average of roughly 250,000 unique TCR beta nucleotide sequences per donor were sequenced, and roughly 17% of those sequences were non-productive.

The CDR3, cysteine through phenylalanine, is 16 amino acids long. CDR3 DNA is the only sequence kept; it has 48 bases, read in frame from the first base. The germline V gene supplies CDR1 SGHTA and CDR2 FQGTGA. V and J lose 0 bases and 7 bases, and a span of 13 bases separates them. In total, about 650 healthy bone marrow donors made up the cohort. At the time of sampling, all cohort members were nominally healthy, though unrecorded immune exposures were likely present. The donor was CMV seronegative and belonged to the group of 352 seronegative cohort members. A peripheral blood sample was provided by each donor, and peripheral blood mononuclear cells were used for TCR beta sequencing. The Qiagen DNeasy Blood Extraction Kit was used to extract genomic DNA from the blood cell samples. Here is what the overall study found, with its caveats: Because some donors lacked HLA typing at each locus, the association tests relied only on the typed subset. In both the original and validation cohorts, the classifier was reported to diagnose cytomegalovirus status with high specificity and sensitivity. Compared with equally common non-associated chains, HLA-associated TCR beta chains in a later analysis were more clonally expanded and had lower generation probabilities. This cohort had only TCR beta chains sequenced, and the lack of alpha or paired-chain data limited which features could be detected. A further reported finding was that TCR beta sequences accurately predicted the HLA-A and HLA-B alleles for most subjects in the first cohort. About 17 rarely observed V segments, including chromosome 9 orphons, were excluded from the earlier analysis of about 600 of the donors because counts were too low. Immune exposure information for the cohort was limited to CMV serostatus. An earlier analysis of several hundred of the donors showed that most TCR beta V segments appeared in productive rearrangements either about 87% or about 30% of the time, which broadly matched IMGT annotations. The study listed 150 to 200 TCR beta chains as associated with cytomegalovirus. According to a later genetic analysis, donors in an Asian-associated ancestry cluster had fewer N-insertions in productive TCRs than the roughly 670-donor mean. According to the authors, the approach could potentially be generalized to other disease states and immunological phenotypes. Strong co-occurrence of HLA alleles, especially DR and DQ, made assigning TCR associations to individual alleles difficult. At a false discovery rate of 0.05, a later analysis linked 16,000 or so TCR beta sequences to specific HLA alleles. A later genetic analysis associated a missense DCLRE1C variant with V-gene and J-gene trimming of TCR beta chains, and an independent cohort replicated the association. According to a later analysis, most CMV-associated TCR beta chains appeared to be HLA-restricted, and the HLA associations seemed to be driven largely by CMV exposure. Correlated functional status among segregating V segments might reflect linkage disequilibrium, but an unknown experimental factor could not be ruled out. A later analysis found that TCR association rates varied across HLA loci, with DRB1 alleles showing the most associated TCRs and HLA-C alleles the fewest. Across donors, most TCR sequences were observed very rarely, whereas some public TCRs were present in many individuals. A few of the identified cytomegalovirus-associated TCR beta chains were confirmed in vitro to be specific for cytomegalovirus antigens. A cluster of highly shared sequence variants was judged likely to represent a technical artifact of the sequencing pipeline. The 87-base-pair reads could not distinguish some IMGT-functional V segments, including TRBV6-2 and TRBV6-3, so those segments were excluded. Sequencing depth was assumed to be roughly uniform across donors in the presence/absence analyses, though that assumption may not hold. A later analysis reported that several top co-occurrence clusters appeared linked to parvovirus B19, influenza, CMV and Epstein-Barr virus.

The library was built by means of the immunoSEQ multiplex PCR assay. A mixture of 60 forward primers for TCR Vbeta segments and 13 reverse primers for TCR Jbeta segments was used in the multiplex PCR. A multiplex PCR assay on genomic DNA amplified the CDR3 region of rearranged TCR beta genes. The amplified TCR beta libraries were sequenced on the Illumina HiSeq System as 87-base-pair reads. Concerning the study's data processing: A later analysis counted around 72 million unique TCR beta chains across the 500 to 850 repertoires, and 9 million to 14 million of these chains were shared by at least two donors. A nearest-neighbor algorithm error-corrected the raw reads and collapsed the reads into unique sequences, merging closely related sequences to remove PCR and sequencing errors. Alignment of CDR3 sequences to IMGT reference sequences was used to assign V, D and J gene segments. For a sequence to be retained, a match of at least six nucleotides was required to both a V gene segment and a J gene segment. Rearrangements were called productive when the CDR3 lacked stop codons and stayed in frame with V and J; all others were non-productive. Following IMGT convention, CDR3 was defined as the stretch from the second conserved V-encoded cysteine up to the conserved J-encoded phenylalanine. In an earlier analysis of 500 to 650 of the donors, sequences lacking an unambiguous match to a single V gene segment were excluded. An earlier analysis of 587 of the donors called V segments functional above 56.7% productive rearrangements and segregating when the between-donor standard deviation exceeded 5%. A statistical classification framework was developed to diagnose cytomegalovirus status using the catalog of TCR beta chain sequences. V and J gene assignment, in a later analysis, came from comparing TCR nucleotide sequences with IMGT/GENE-DB human TR gene sequences. Using the TCRdist pipeline, a later analysis assigned CDR3 sequences along with most-parsimonious VDJ recombination scenarios. In a later analysis, every TCR beta chain was defined by the combination of its CDR3 amino acid sequence and its V-gene family, and reads without a unique V-gene family were dropped. In a later analysis, 500 to 650 highly shared, low-generation-probability nucleotide sequences were removed to address suspected cross-contamination and a sequencing artifact. In a later analysis, a clonal expansion index was calculated for each public chain from normalized within-repertoire ranks of inferred template counts. Generation probabilities in a later analysis came from a VDJ recombination model fitted to out-of-frame rearrangements, and those results were checked against IGoR. In a later analysis, TCR-TCR, TCR-HLA and TCR-CMV co-occurrence was scored with hypergeometric tests, and a repertoire-size bias correction was applied to TCR pairs. To estimate false discovery rates, a later analysis permuted the HLA or CMV assignments 20 times. In a later analysis, co-occurring TCRs were grouped with DBSCAN, and TCRdist sequence similarity was added when clustering was performed within HLA-allele-positive subsets. Co-occurrence clustering excluded repertoires with fewer than 30,000 or more than 120,000 public chains, plus five with anomalous nucleotide sharing. In its TCRdb copy, this immuneACCESS table keeps in-frame sequences only and misses some clones. Where compared with another copy, unresolved V genes explain less than half of these, and the others have no known cause. The DNA gave D and trimming, while V, J and clone size come from that table. The sample profile shows around 140,000 clones; roughly four fifths of them were found once. Together, the top ten hold 0.75% to 0.95% of the sample.

A remark on this clone: What this receptor recognizes is not known. Nothing much larger sits one base from this clone, and base qualities are not available.

Material: PBMCs. This clonotype was sampled from a woman aged 60-70 years in good health and CMV-seronegative. The V and J genes are TRBV7-3 and TRBJ1-6, with TRBD1 as a weak D call on 5 bases. The DNA sequence is as follows: TGTGCCAGCAGCTTAACCCCGGGGGGGACCAATTCACCCCTCCACTTT. This translates into CASSLTPGGTNSPLHF.